One TCR beta chain is described in this entry. The sample is drawn from a study of blood T cell repertoires in COVID-19. The CDR3 runs 20 residues. The V gene's germline CDR1 is SGHRS and CDR2 YFSETQ. J was trimmed by 6 bases and V by 0 bases; bases with no gene match: 17. The assay was immunoSEQ multiplex PCR, and TCRdb's table has in-frame clones only and misses some. The profile shows about 110,000 clones, 88% of them singletons. The genes are TRBV5-1 and TRBJ2-1, with 11 bases matching TRBD2. Material: peripheral blood. This clonotype was obtained from a woman aged 45-65 years with acute or convalescent COVID-19. CDR3 residues: CASSLAGGASGRSLSNEQFF. CDR3 coding DNA: TGCGCCAGCAGCTTGGCCGGGGGGGCTAGCGGGAGGTCCTTGTCCAATGAGCAGTTCTTC. The full variable domain, in which reference TRBV5-1 and TRBJ2-1 provide the parts outside the CDR3, is KAGVTQTPRYLIKTRGQQVTLSCSPISGHRSVSWYQQTPGQGLQFLFEYFSETQRNKGNFPGRFSGRQFSNSRSEMNVSTLELGDSALYLCASSLAGGASGRSLSNEQFFGPGTRLTVL.